This T cell receptor (beta chain) is from a study of blood T cell repertoires in COVID-19. Looking at the study overall: Researchers got acute and convalescent COVID-19 samples from the United States, Italy and Spain. Sources were T cells, B-cell-depleted T cells, or PBMCs; the material itself was cDNA or gDNA.

The CDR3 has 16 residues. V lost 2 bases and J lost 1, with 14 bases in between. Germline V lookup: CDR1 MNHNS, CDR2 SASEGT. Sequencing used immunoSEQ multiplex PCR; TCRdb keeps in-frame clones, though not all of them. The profile shows roughly 320,000 clones, 75% to 90% of them singletons. The TCR originated in a woman in her fifties or sixties with COVID-19, enrolled during active disease. Sequencing was carried out using peripheral blood. The V gene is TRBV6-1, the J gene TRBJ1-1; D is perhaps TRBD1 (6 bases). Here the CDR3 reads CASSEFRGTGNTEAFF. The CDR3 nucleotides read TGTGCCAGCAGTGAATTCAGGGGCACGGGGAACACTGAAGCTTTCTTT.